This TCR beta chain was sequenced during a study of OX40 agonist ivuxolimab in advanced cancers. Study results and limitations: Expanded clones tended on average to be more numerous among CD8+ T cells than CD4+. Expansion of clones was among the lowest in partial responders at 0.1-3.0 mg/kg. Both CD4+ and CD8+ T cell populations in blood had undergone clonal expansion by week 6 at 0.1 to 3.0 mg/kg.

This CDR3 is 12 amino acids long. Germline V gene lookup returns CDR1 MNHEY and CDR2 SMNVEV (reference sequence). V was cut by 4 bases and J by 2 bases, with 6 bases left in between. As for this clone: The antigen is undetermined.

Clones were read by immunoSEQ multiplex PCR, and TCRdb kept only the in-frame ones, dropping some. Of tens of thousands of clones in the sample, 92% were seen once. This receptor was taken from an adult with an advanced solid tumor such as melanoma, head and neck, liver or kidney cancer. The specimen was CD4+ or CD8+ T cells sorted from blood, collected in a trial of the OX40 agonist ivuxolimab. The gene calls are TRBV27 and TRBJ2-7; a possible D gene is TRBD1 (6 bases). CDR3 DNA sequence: TGTGCCAGCAGTTGGACAGCCTACGAGCAGTACTTC. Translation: CASSWTAYEQYF.